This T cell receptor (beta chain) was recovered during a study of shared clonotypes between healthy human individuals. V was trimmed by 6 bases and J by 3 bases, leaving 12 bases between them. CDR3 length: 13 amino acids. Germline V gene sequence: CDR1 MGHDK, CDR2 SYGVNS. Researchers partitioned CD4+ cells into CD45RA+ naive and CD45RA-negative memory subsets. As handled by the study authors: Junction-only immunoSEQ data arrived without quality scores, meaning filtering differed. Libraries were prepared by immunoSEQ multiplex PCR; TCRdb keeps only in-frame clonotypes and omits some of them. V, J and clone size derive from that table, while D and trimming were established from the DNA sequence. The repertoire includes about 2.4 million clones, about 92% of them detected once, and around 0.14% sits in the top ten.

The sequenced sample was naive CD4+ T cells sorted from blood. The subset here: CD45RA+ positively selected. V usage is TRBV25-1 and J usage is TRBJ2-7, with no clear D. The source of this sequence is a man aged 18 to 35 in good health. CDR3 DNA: TGTGCCAGCAGGAGCCGGCAAGGCTACGAGCAGTACTTC. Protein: CASRSRQGYEQYF.